One and the same sample provided the 21 T cell receptor beta chains below, sequenced in a study of OX40 agonist ivuxolimab in advanced cancers. Some clones are missing from TCRdb's copy, which holds only in-frame ones; the method was immunoSEQ multiplex PCR. The table lists 20,000 to 25,000 clones, approximately 91% of them singletons. Sequencing was performed on CD4+ or CD8+ T cells sorted from blood, taken in a trial of the OX40 agonist ivuxolimab. These receptor sequences come from an adult with an advanced solid tumor such as melanoma, head and neck, liver or kidney cancer.

The J gene is TRBJ2-5, the V gene TRBV6-5; D unclear. Trimming stripped 5 bases from V and 4 bases from J, with 11 bases between. The germline V gene encodes CDR1 MNHEY and CDR2 SVGAGI. CDR3 length: 13 amino acids. CDR3 residues: CASSPRPGETQYF. The CDR3 DNA reads as TGTGCCAGCAGTCCGCGGCCCGGAGAGACCCAGTACTTC.

The chain carries TRBV9 and TRBJ2-3; weak D call: TRBD2 (5 bases). Germline values: CDR1 SGDLS, CDR2 YYNGEE. V lost 5 bases to trimming and J lost 0 bases, with 10 bases between them. The CDR3 is made up of 14 amino acids. CDR3 in DNA: TGTGCCAGCAGTCTAGCCGGGAGCACAGATACGCAGTATTTT. It codes for CASSLAGSTDTQYF. The entire variable domain, with the rest obtained from reference TRBV9 and TRBJ2-3, is as follows: DSGVTQTPKHLITATGQRVTLRCSPRSGDLSVYWYQQSLDQGLQFLIQYYNGEERAKGNILERFSAQQFPDLHSELNLSSLELGDSALYFCASSLAGSTDTQYFGPGTRLTVL.

The V call is TRBV28, the J call TRBJ2-6, with D hard to call. CDR3 length: 13 amino acids. Between the trimmed V and J ends, which lost 7 bases and 2 bases, there was a span of 6 bases. Germline V gene lookup returns CDR1 MDHEN and CDR2 SYDVKM. The CDR3 nucleotides are TGTGCCAGCACTGGGGCTGGGGCCAACGTCCTGACTTTC. It is translated as CASTGAGANVLTF.

Written as DNA, the CDR3 is TGTGCCAGCAGTCTACAGAGATATGGCTACACCTTC. This gives the protein CASSLQRYGYTF. The J gene is TRBJ1-2, the V gene TRBV28; D is uncertain. Looked up from germline, CDR1 is MDHEN and CDR2 is SYDVKM. Trimming cost V 5 bases and J 5 bases, with 9 bases left between them. The CDR3 consists of 12 residues.

The J gene is TRBJ2-1, the V gene TRBV6-5; D perhaps matches TRBD2 (5 bases). The CDR3 is 14 residues long. Germline V gene data show CDR1 as MNHEY and CDR2 as SVGAGI. Trimming took off 0 bases at V and 3 bases at J, with 6 bases between the two ends. The CDR3 here is CASSYSLDYNEQFF. The CDR3 DNA reads as TGTGCCAGCAGTTACTCACTAGACTACAATGAGCAGTTCTTC.

The chain joins TRBV6-5 to TRBJ2-7; 8 nucleotides line up with TRBD1. V lost 6 bases, J lost 5 bases, and 6 bases stayed unmatched. The CDR3 length is 13 residues. Germline V gene sequence: CDR1 MNHEY, CDR2 SVGAGI. The CDR3: CASSSTGGNEQYF. The CDR3 DNA reads as TGTGCCAGCAGCTCCACAGGGGGTAACGAGCAGTACTTC.

As for this clone: Sequence at one end of the junction differs from germline and may be a read error. This chain links TRBV11-2 with TRBJ2-1, with D maybe TRBD2 (5 bases). CDR3 size: 14 residues. Germline CDR1 SGHAT, CDR2 FQNNGV. The CDR3 here is CASSLASRDNGQFF. DNA of the CDR3: TGTGCCAGCAGCTTAGCTAGCAGAGACAATGGGCAGTTCTTC.

The chain uses TRBV30 and TRBJ1-5, with a possible D match to TRBD1 (6 bases). The V end was cut by 0 bases, the J end by 3 bases, with 9 bases between. The CDR3 covers 14 residues. Germline lookup yields CDR1 GTSNPN and CDR2 SVGIG (reference sequence). CDR3 sequence (DNA): TGTGCCTGGAGTGTGCAGGGGTACAATCAGCCCCAGCATTTT. It encodes CAWSVQGYNQPQHF.

The genes are TRBV19 and TRBJ1-4; 8 bases are shared with TRBD1. This CDR3 region has 16 residues. CDR1 and CDR2 from the germline V gene are LNHDA and SQIVND (reference sequence). Trimming at V came to 2 bases and at J to 6 bases, leaving 8 bases not matched to a gene. The chain's CDR3 is CASSISPDREDEKLFF. As DNA, the CDR3 is TGTGCCAGTAGTATATCACCGGACAGGGAAGATGAAAAACTGTTTTTT.

The genes are TRBV4-3 and TRBJ2-7, with 8 bases fitting TRBD2. Trimming removed 4 bases from V and 0 bases from J; junction bases left unmatched: 5. The CDR3 has 15 residues. Germline CDR1 is LGHNA and CDR2 is YSLEER. The CDR3 DNA is TGCGCCAGCAGCCCCAGAGCGGGGGCCTCCTACGAGCAGTACTTC. This translates into CASSPRAGASYEQYF.

The chain links TRBV6-5 to TRBJ1-2, with D hard to call. Germline CDR1 is MNHEY and CDR2 is SVGAGI. V lost 6 bases to trimming and J lost 4 bases, with 9 bases between them. This CDR3 is 12 amino acids long. The CDR3 reads CASSRPSYGYTF. The CDR3 DNA follows: TGTGCCAGCAGCCGGCCAAGCTATGGCTACACCTTC.

The CDR3 bases are TGTGCCAGCAGAACAGGGGATCTCGAGCAGTACTTC. Translating gives CASRTGDLEQYF. The gene calls are TRBV6-5 and TRBJ2-7; 7 bases agree with TRBD1. Looked up from germline, CDR1 is MNHEY and CDR2 is SVGAGI. V lost 6 bases to trimming and J lost 6 bases; unmatched junction nucleotides: 5. This CDR3 region has 12 residues.

By share of the sample, this clone is medium-sized. The rearrangement uses TRBV4-1 and TRBJ1-2, with 7 bases matching TRBD1. From germline, CDR1 is MGHRA and CDR2 YSYEKL. Trimming took 0 bases from V and 1 from J; bases not matched to a gene: 5. This CDR3 has 16 residues. The DNA for the CDR3 is TGCGCCAGCAGCCAAGATAGGTACAGGGGTAACTATGGCTACACCTTC. Its protein product is CASSQDRYRGNYGYTF.

The V and J genes are TRBV5-1 and TRBJ2-7; 10 bases fit TRBD1. V shed 4 bases and J 3 bases; nucleotides not matched to a gene: 13. Germline lookup yields CDR1 SGHRS and CDR2 YFSETQ. The CDR3 is made up of 17 amino acids. CDR3 residues: CASSLSLDRGIHYEQYF. The CDR3 DNA reads TGCGCCAGCAGCCTGAGCCTGGACAGGGGGATCCACTACGAGCAGTACTTC.

In its sample, this clone was seen a few times. The chain couples TRBV6-6 to TRBJ1-1, with a possible D match to TRBD1 (6 bases). Trimming pared 6 bases from V and 3 bases from J, leaving 8 bases between. The CDR3 has 12 residues. From germline, CDR1 is MNHNY and CDR2 SVGAGI (reference sequence). In DNA form, the CDR3 reads TGTGCCAGCAGCGGACAGCACACTGAAGCTTTCTTT. This encodes CASSGQHTEAFF.

This chain joins TRBV18 and TRBJ2-1, with D uncertain. CDR3 length: 16 amino acids. Germline CDR1 KGHSH, CDR2 LQKENI. Trimming removed 3 bases at V and 3 bases at J, with 15 bases between. The CDR3 bases are TGTGCCAGCTCACCGCCCTTGGCAGGAGTCTACAATGAGCAGTTCTTC. It is translated as CASSPPLAGVYNEQFF.

The chain uses TRBV5-1 and TRBJ2-3; TRBD2 matches 7 bases. The ends lost 5 bases at V and 2 bases at J; junction bases unmatched: 11. Germline V lookup: CDR1 SGHRS, CDR2 YFSETQ. The CDR3 covers 16 residues. The CDR3, as DNA: TGCGCCAGCAGGGACCCCGGGGGGACCTCCACAGATACGCAGTATTTT. Translated, it gives CASRDPGGTSTDTQYF.

This sequence joins TRBV5-8 and TRBJ2-7; a weak D match, TRBD1 (6 bases). The CDR3 totals 15 residues. V was cut by 0 bases and J by 3 bases, with 13 bases left in between. Germline-derived CDR1 and CDR2 are SGHTS and YDEGEE. The CDR3 sequence is CASSLVGQTYYEQYF. The CDR3 DNA reads TGTGCCAGCAGCTTGGTTGGACAGACATACTACGAGCAGTACTTC.

This clone was observed a single time. This chain uses TRBV11-3 with TRBJ2-7; D remains ambiguous. Germline V gene lookup returns CDR1 SGHNT and CDR2 YENEEA. This CDR3 spans 13 amino acids. Trimming stripped 6 bases from V and 2 bases from J, with 11 bases between. Here the CDR3 DNA reads TGTGCCAGCAGTCCGGCCCAAGCCTACGAGCAGTACTTC. Protein: CASSPAQAYEQYF.

V gene TRBV4-1 combines with J gene TRBJ2-1; maybe TRBD1 (5 bases). Deletions cut 0 bases from V and 6 bases from J, with 21 bases between. The CDR3 length is 18 residues. The germline CDR1 and CDR2 sequences are MGHRA and YSYEKL. CDR3: CASSQDGAGWGFSNEQFF. As DNA, the CDR3 is TGCGCCAGCAGCCAAGATGGGGCAGGCTGGGGTTTTAGCAATGAGCAGTTCTTC.

This sequence joins TRBV7-9 and TRBJ2-5; the match to TRBD1 covers 10 bases. CDR1 and CDR2 (germline): SEHNR, FQNEAQ (reference sequence). J was trimmed by 5 bases and V by 5 bases; bases with no gene match: 8. CDR3 size: 15 residues. The CDR3 spells CASSPRQGAGETQYF. CDR3 nucleotides: TGTGCCAGCAGCCCTCGACAGGGGGCTGGGGAGACCCAGTACTTC.